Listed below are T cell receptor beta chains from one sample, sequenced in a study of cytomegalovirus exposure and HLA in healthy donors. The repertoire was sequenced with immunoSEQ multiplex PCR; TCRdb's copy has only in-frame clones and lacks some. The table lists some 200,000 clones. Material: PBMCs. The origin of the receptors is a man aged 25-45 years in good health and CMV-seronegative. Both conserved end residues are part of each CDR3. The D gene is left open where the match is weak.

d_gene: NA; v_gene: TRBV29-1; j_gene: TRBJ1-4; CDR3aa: CSVGSGNEKLFF; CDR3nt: TGCAGCGTTGGGAGTGGTAATGAAAAACTGTTTTTT
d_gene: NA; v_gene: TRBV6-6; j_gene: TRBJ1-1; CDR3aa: CASRRGEDTEAFF; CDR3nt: TGTGCCAGCCGTAGAGGGGAGGACACTGAAGCTTTCTTT
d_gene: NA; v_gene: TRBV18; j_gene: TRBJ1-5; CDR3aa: CASSPPPGNSNQPQHF; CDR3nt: TGTGCCAGCTCACCACCTCCAGGGAATAGCAATCAGCCCCAGCATTTT
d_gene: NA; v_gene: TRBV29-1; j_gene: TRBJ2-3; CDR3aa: CSVPGVTASTQYF; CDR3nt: TGCAGCGTCCCTGGAGTCACCGCTAGTACGCAGTATTTT
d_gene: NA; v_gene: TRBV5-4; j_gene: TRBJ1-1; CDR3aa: CASSFTGNTEAFF; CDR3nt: TGTGCCAGCAGCTTTACTGGGAACACTGAAGCTTTCTTT
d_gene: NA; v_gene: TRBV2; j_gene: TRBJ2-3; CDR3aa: CASSVLEDTQYF; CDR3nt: TGTGCCAGCAGTGTCTTAGAAGATACGCAGTATTTT
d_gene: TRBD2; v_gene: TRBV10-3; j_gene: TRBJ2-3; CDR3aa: CAISEFSGGAGDTQYF; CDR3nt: TGTGCCATCAGCGAGTTTAGCGGGGGGGCCGGAGATACGCAGTATTTT
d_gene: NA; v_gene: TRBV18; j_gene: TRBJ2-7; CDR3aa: CASSPGAAGEEQYF; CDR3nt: TGTGCCAGCTCACCGGGGGCCGCGGGAGAAGAGCAGTACTTC
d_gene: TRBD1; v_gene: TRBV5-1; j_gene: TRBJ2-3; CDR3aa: CASSVIQGADTQYF; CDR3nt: TGCGCCAGCAGCGTAATCCAGGGGGCAGATACGCAGTATTTT
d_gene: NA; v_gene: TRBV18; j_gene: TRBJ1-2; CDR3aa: CASSLQESNYGYTF; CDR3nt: TGTGCCAGCTCACTCCAAGAGTCTAACTATGGCTACACCTTC
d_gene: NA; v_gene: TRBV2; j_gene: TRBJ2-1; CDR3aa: CASRVGLAPQDEQFF; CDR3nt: TGTGCCAGCAGGGTGGGGCTAGCGCCCCAGGATGAGCAGTTCTTC
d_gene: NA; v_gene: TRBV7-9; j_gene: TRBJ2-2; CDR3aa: CASSSGSGELFF; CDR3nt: TGTGCCAGCAGCTCCGGGTCCGGGGAGCTGTTTTTT
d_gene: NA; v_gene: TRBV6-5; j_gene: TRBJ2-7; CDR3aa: CASSLTDPRVGYEQYF; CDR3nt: TGTGCCAGCAGTTTAACGGATCCCAGGGTCGGGTACGAGCAGTACTTC
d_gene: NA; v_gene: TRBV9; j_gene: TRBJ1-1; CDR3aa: CASSVQTGNTEAFF; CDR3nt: TGTGCCAGCAGCGTCCAGACAGGGAACACTGAAGCTTTCTTT
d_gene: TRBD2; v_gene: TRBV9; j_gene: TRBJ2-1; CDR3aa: CASSPRREGYNEQFF; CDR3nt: TGTGCCAGCAGCCCCCGGCGGGAGGGCTACAATGAGCAGTTCTTC
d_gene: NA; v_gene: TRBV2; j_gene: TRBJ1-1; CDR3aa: CASSGVGQINTEAFF; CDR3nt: TGTGCCAGCAGTGGGGTCGGACAAATAAACACTGAAGCTTTCTTT
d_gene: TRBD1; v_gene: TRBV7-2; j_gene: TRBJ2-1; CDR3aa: CASSSGQGPYNEQFF; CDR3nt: TGTGCCAGCAGCTCGGGACAGGGCCCCTACAATGAGCAGTTCTTC
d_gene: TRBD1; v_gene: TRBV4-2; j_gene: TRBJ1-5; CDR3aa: CASSQGRGQSNQPQHF; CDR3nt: TGTGCCAGCAGCCAAGGCAGGGGGCAGAGCAATCAGCCCCAGCATTTT
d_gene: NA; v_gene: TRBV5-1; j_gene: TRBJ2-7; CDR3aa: CASSGGDSLYEQYF; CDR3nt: TGCGCCAGCAGCGGAGGGGACAGCCTCTACGAGCAGTACTTC
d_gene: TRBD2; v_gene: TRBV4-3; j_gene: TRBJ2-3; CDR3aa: CASSQGLAALDSTDTQYF; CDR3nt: TGCGCCAGCAGCCAAGGGCTAGCGGCGCTCGATTCCACAGATACGCAGTATTTT
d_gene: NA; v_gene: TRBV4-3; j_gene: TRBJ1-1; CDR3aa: CASSQLATGTSEAFF; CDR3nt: TGCGCCAGCAGCCAACTTGCCACAGGGACCTCTGAAGCTTTCTTT
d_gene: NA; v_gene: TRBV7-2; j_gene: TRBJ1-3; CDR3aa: CASSLLSSISNTIYF; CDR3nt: TGTGCCAGCAGCTTACTCAGTAGCATCTCAAACACCATATATTTT
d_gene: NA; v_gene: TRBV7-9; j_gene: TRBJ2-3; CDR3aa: CASSLDRLYPDTQYF; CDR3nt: TGTGCCAGCAGCTTGGACAGATTATACCCAGATACGCAGTATTTT
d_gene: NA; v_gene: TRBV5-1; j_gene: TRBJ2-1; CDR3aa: CASREVEQFF; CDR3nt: TGCGCCAGCAGGGAGGTAGAGCAGTTCTTC
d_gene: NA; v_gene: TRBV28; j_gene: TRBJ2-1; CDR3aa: CATSVGGISNEQFF; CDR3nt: TGTGCCACTTCAGTGGGGGGAATTTCGAATGAGCAGTTCTTC
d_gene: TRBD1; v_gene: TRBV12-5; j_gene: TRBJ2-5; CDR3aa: CASGLGQGAAETQYF; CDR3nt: TGTGCTAGTGGTTTGGGACAGGGGGCTGCAGAGACCCAGTACTTC
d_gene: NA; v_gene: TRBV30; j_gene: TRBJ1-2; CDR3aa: CAWSVAGADYTF; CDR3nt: TGTGCCTGGAGTGTAGCAGGGGCCGACTACACCTTC
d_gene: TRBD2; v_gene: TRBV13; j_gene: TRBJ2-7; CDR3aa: CASSLGLRGDYEQYF; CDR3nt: TGTGCCAGCAGCTTAGGCCTGCGGGGGGATTACGAGCAGTACTTC
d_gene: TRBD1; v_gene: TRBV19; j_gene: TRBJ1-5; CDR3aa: CASSRGQGESNQPQHF; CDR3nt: TGTGCCAGTAGTAGGGGACAGGGTGAGAGCAATCAGCCCCAGCATTTT
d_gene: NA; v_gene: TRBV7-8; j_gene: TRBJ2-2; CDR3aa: CASRGVPTGELFF; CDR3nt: TGTGCCAGCAGGGGCGTTCCCACCGGGGAGCTGTTTTTT
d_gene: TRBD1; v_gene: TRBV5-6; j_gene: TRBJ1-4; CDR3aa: CASSSPRGLDEKLFF; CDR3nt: TGTGCCAGCAGCTCACCCAGGGGGCTAGATGAAAAACTGTTTTTT
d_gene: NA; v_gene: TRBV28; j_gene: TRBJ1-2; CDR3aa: CASTQEAYGYTF; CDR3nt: TGTGCCAGCACTCAGGAGGCCTATGGCTACACCTTC
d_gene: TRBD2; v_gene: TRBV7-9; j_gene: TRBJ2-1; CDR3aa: CASSVLAGGYNEQFF; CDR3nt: TGTGCCAGCAGCGTCCTAGCGGGGGGATACAATGAGCAGTTCTTC
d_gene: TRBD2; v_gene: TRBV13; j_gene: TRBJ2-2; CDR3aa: CASSPQREDTGELFF; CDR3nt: TGTGCCAGCAGCCCTCAGCGGGAGGACACCGGGGAGCTGTTTTTT
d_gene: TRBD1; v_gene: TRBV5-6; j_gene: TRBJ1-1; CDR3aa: CASSPTGVGGTEAFF; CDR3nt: TGTGCCAGCAGCCCTACAGGGGTCGGGGGCACTGAAGCTTTCTTT
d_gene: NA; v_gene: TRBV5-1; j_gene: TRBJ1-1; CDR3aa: CASSVGRGNTEAFF; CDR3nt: TGCGCCAGCAGCGTAGGACGGGGGAACACTGAAGCTTTCTTT
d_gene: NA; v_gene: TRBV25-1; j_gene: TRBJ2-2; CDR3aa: CASSGHLDRTYGELFF; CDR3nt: TGTGCCAGCAGTGGACACCTTGACAGGACATACGGGGAGCTGTTTTTT
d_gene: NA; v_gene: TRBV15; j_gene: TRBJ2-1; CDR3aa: CATSRVEGEQFF; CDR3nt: TGTGCCACCAGCAGAGTAGAGGGCGAGCAGTTCTTC
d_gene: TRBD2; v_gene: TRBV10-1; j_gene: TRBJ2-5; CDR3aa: CASSDRGGTKETQYF; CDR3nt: TGCGCCAGCAGTGATCGCGGGGGGACGAAAGAGACCCAGTACTTC
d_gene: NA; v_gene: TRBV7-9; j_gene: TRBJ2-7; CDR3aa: CASSSQMSVLPYEQYF; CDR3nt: TGTGCCAGCAGTTCTCAAATGTCGGTGCTCCCCTACGAGCAGTACTTC
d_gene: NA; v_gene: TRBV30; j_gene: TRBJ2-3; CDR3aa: CAWSQQGTDTQYF; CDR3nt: TGCGCCTGGAGTCAACAGGGTACAGATACGCAGTATTTT
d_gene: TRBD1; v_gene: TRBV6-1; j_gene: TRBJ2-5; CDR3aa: CASSEGQGPQETQYF; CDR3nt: TGTGCCAGCAGTGAAGGACAGGGACCCCAAGAGACCCAGTACTTC
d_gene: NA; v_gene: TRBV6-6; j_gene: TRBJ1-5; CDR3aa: CASSSGGFSNQPQHF; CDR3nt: TGTGCCAGCAGTTCCGGGGGTTTTAGCAATCAGCCCCAGCATTTT
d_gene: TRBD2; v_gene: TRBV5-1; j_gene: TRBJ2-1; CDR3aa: CASSLSRGLAGIGEQFF; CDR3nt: TGCGCCAGCAGCTTGTCCCGGGGACTAGCGGGAATCGGTGAGCAGTTCTTC
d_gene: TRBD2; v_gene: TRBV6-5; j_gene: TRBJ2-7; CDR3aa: CASSYSGGTSGEQYF; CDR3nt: TGTGCCAGCAGTTACTCGGGGGGGACTTCGGGAGAGCAGTACTTC
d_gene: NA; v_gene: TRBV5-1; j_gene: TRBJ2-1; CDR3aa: CASSLSLAGVYNEQFF; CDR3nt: TGCGCCAGCAGCTTGTCCTTGGCAGGGGTGTACAATGAGCAGTTCTTC
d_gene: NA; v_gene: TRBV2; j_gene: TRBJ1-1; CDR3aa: CASSKQGMDTEAFF; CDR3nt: TGTGCCAGCAGTAAACAGGGAATGGACACTGAAGCTTTCTTT
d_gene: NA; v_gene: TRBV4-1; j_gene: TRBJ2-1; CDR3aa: CASSGGDTNNEQFF; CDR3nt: TGCGCCAGCAGCGGTGGTGACACGAACAATGAGCAGTTCTTC
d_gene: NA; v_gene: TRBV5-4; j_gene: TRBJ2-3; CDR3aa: CASSLLSWTSTDTQYF; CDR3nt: TGTGCCAGCAGCTTGCTTAGCTGGACTAGCACAGATACGCAGTATTTT
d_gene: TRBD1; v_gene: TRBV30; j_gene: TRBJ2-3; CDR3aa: CAWTNGQGLTDTQYF; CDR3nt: TGTGCCTGGACCAACGGACAGGGACTCACAGATACGCAGTATTTT
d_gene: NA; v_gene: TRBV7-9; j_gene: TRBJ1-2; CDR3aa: CASSLAMGAYGYTF; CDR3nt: TGTGCCAGCAGCTTAGCGATGGGGGCGTATGGCTACACCTTC
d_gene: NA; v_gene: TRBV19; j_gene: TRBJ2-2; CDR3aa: CASSYRGLVDTGELFF; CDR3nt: TGTGCCAGTAGTTATAGGGGACTTGTAGACACCGGGGAGCTGTTTTTT
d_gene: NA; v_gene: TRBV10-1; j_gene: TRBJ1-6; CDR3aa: CASSGGKASSYNSPLHF; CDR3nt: TGCGCCAGCAGTGGGGGCAAAGCGTCCTCCTATAATTCACCCCTCCACTTT
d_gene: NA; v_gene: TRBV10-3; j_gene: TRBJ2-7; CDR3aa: CAISDAEANSYEQYF; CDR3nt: TGTGCCATCAGTGATGCAGAGGCCAACTCCTACGAGCAGTACTTC
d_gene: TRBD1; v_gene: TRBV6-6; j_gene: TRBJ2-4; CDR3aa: CASSYSDRAKNIQYF; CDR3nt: TGTGCCAGCAGTTACTCGGACAGGGCTAAAAACATTCAGTACTTC
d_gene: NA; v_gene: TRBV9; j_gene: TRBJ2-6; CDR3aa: CASSAVTGANVLTF; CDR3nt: TGTGCCAGCAGCGCAGTTACTGGGGCCAACGTCCTGACTTTC
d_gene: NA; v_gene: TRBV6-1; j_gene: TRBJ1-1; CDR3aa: CASTPGLTTEAFF; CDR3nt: TGTGCCAGCACCCCAGGGTTGACCACTGAAGCTTTCTTT
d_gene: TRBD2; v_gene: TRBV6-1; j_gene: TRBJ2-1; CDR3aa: CASSATSGPLISSYNEQFF; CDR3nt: TGTGCCAGCAGTGCGACTAGCGGTCCCCTTATCAGCTCCTACAATGAGCAGTTCTTC
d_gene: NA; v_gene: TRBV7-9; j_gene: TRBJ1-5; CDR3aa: CASSLAYAGLSNQPQHF; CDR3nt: TGTGCCAGCAGCTTAGCATATGCGGGGTTAAGCAATCAGCCCCAGCATTTT